These 30 T cell receptor beta chains share one sample of origin, sequenced in a study of naive and memory T cell subsets. No antigen is known for these receptors. The beta constant-region primer was an equimolar mix of two oligonucleotides covering TRBC1 and TRBC2. Four rounds of PCR amplified the ligated cDNA using nested alpha and beta constant-region primers plus SP2. Via MiXCR, TCRdb re-called the UMI-ligation and nested PCR reads, giving one row per CDR3 protein. The sample lists over 110,000 distinct CDR3 sequences; approximately 20% were seen once. Whole-study findings and limits: Possibly reflecting memory cells re-expressing CD45RA, a few larger clonotypes occurred in naive repertoires, especially CD8.

Sequencing input: naive CD8+ T cells from blood. The receptors shown here come from a human donor in good health.

This clonotype was seen at least ten times. The rearrangement uses TRBV27 and TRBJ2-7; D might be TRBD1 or TRBD2, each matching 5 bases. Per germline, CDR1 MNHEY and CDR2 SMNVEV (reference sequence). Trimming stripped 7 bases from V and 3 bases from J, with 10 bases between. CDR3 size: 12 residues. The DNA for the CDR3 is TGTGCCAGCACGTCAGGGAGCTACGAGCAGTACTTC. The encoded protein is CASTSGSYEQYF.

The rearrangement joins TRBV7-9 to TRBJ2-1; 8 bases align to TRBD2. CDR3 length: 12 amino acids. V trimming: 5 bases; J trimming: 6 bases; junction bases outside the gene matches: 0. Germline V CDR1 and CDR2: SEHNR, FQNEAQ (reference sequence). The CDR3 loop is CASSGTSNEQFF. The DNA of the CDR3 is TGTGCCAGCAGCGGGACTAGCAATGAGCAGTTCTTC.

J is TRBJ2-7 and V is TRBV28, with 12 bases that match TRBD2. The CDR3 has 17 amino acids. V was pared by 1 base and J by 1 base, with 5 bases of the junction left unmatched. Germline CDR1 and CDR2: MDHEN and SYDVKM. CDR3 in DNA: TGTGCCAGCAGTTTATTTACTGGGACTAGCGGGTCCTACGAGCAGTACTTC. This gives the protein CASSLFTGTSGSYEQYF. The full variable domain, rest sourced from reference TRBV28 and TRBJ2-7, is DVKVTQSSRYLVKRTGEKVFLECVQDMDHENMFWYRQDPGLGLRLIYFSYDVKMKEKGDIPEGYSVSREKKERFSLILESASTNQTSMYLCASSLFTGTSGSYEQYFGPGTRLTVT.

This clonotype appeared a few times. The J gene is TRBJ1-5, the V gene TRBV12-5, with 7 nucleotides matching TRBD1. This CDR3 contains 17 residues. The germline CDR1 and CDR2 sequences are LGHNT and FRNRAP. J was trimmed by 0 bases and V by 3 bases; bases with no gene match: 8. The DNA of the CDR3 is TGTGCTAGTGGTTTTTCTCACACAGGGGATAGCAATCAGCCCCAGCATTTT. It translates to CASGFSHTGDSNQPQHF.

The V call is TRBV13, the J call TRBJ2-1; D gene uncertain. CDR3 length equals 16 residues. V lost 3 bases to trimming and J lost 0 bases, with 12 bases between them. Per germline, CDR1 PRHDT and CDR2 FYEKMQ (reference sequence). The CDR3 DNA follows: TGTGCCAGCAGCTTCCTCCATAGTCGCTCCTACAATGAGCAGTTCTTC. This encodes CASSFLHSRSYNEQFF.

The CDR3 sequence is CASSLGLVPYNEQFF. The CDR3 nucleotides are TGTGCCAGCAGCTTGGGACTAGTCCCCTACAATGAGCAGTTCTTC. The chain links TRBV7-6 to TRBJ2-1; 8 bases line up with TRBD2. Looked up from germline, CDR1 is SGHVS and CDR2 is FNYEAQ. The ends lost 3 bases at V and 2 bases at J; junction bases unmatched: 3. The CDR3 runs 15 residues.

The J gene is TRBJ2-7, the V gene TRBV5-1, with D perhaps TRBD1 (6 bases). Germline lookup yields CDR1 SGHRS and CDR2 YFSETQ. The CDR3 has 13 amino acids. Trimming took off 5 bases at V and 3 bases at J, with 12 bases between the two ends. The CDR3 coding sequence is TGCGCCAGCAGGGGCCGGACAGACTACGAGCAGTACTTC. Protein sequence: CASRGRTDYEQYF.

There are a few counts of this clonotype. This chain connects TRBV7-2 to TRBJ2-2, with TRBD2 as a possible D gene (5 bases). V was trimmed by 6 bases and J by 6 bases, leaving 11 bases between them. Germline lookup yields CDR1 SGHTA and CDR2 FQGNSA. CDR3 length equals 13 residues. The CDR3 region has the DNA TGTGCCAGCAGGTCTCTGGGAGCCGGGGAGCTGTTTTTT. The encoded protein is CASRSLGAGELFF.

This clonotype was recorded once. V and J are TRBV2 and TRBJ1-1; 8 positions match TRBD1. Trimming cost V 3 bases and J 4 bases; bases outside gene matches: 4. The CDR3 covers 14 residues. Per the germline V gene, CDR1 is SNHLY and CDR2 is FYNNEI. CDR3 sequence (DNA): TGTGCCAGCAGTGATACAGGGGGAGGCACTGAAGCTTTCTTT. Translating it yields CASSDTGGGTEAFF.

The chain combines TRBV7-6 with TRBJ2-7; 8 bases map to TRBD1. Germline assignment: CDR1 SGHVS and CDR2 FNYEAQ. This CDR3 contains 15 residues. The J segment lost 2 bases and the V segment lost 4 bases, leaving 7 bases of the junction unmatched. CDR3 DNA: TGTGCCAGCAGCTACTACGGGACAGGCGCCTACGAGCAGTACTTC. The encoded protein is CASSYYGTGAYEQYF.

The chain is built from TRBV6-1 and TRBJ2-3; TRBD2 might be the D (5 bases). Trimming left V 6 bases short and J 2 bases short, with 12 bases between. This CDR3 is 14 amino acids long. Germline CDR1 MNHNS, CDR2 SASEGT. CDR3 bases: TGTGCCAGCAGGAGGGTAGCCCTCACAGATACGCAGTATTTT. Its translation: CASRRVALTDTQYF.

This clonotype appeared a few times. V is TRBV29-1 and J is TRBJ1-1; 8 bases fit TRBD1. CDR1 SQVTM and CDR2 ANQGSEA come from the germline V gene. V trimming: 5 bases; J trimming: 5 bases; junction bases outside the gene matches: 13. This CDR3 region has 15 residues. The DNA for the CDR3 is TGCAGCGTTCCCCATCCCTCAACAGGGGGGACTGAAGCTTTCTTT. Its protein product is CSVPHPSTGGTEAFF.

This clonotype was seen only a few times. The genes are TRBV5-1 and TRBJ2-7; the match to TRBD1 covers 8 bases. The CDR3 has 15 amino acids. With 4 bases clipped from V and 2 bases from J, the junction kept 8 bases outside the gene matches. Germline CDR1 and CDR2: SGHRS and YFSETQ. In nucleotides, the CDR3 is TGCGCCAGCAGCGTGAACAGGGGGGATACCTACGAGCAGTACTTC. Protein sequence: CASSVNRGDTYEQYF.

This clonotype has a handful of counts. The chain couples TRBV4-3 to TRBJ2-1, with D maybe TRBD2 (7 bases). Germline V gives CDR1 LGHNA, CDR2 YSLEER. The CDR3 is 17 amino acids. The V and J ends lost 0 bases and 0 bases respectively, with 12 bases between them. The CDR3 protein is CASSQEGGAPSYNEQFF. In DNA form, the CDR3 reads TGCGCCAGCAGCCAAGAAGGGGGGGCACCCTCCTACAATGAGCAGTTCTTC.

This clonotype was counted between two and nine times. J is TRBJ1-2 and V is TRBV28; 7 bases align to TRBD1. Germline V gives CDR1 MDHEN, CDR2 SYDVKM. CDR3 length equals 15 residues. V gave up 6 bases and J gave up 5 bases; unmatched junction bases: 12. The CDR3 protein is CASSLIQGTSYGYTF. DNA of the CDR3: TGTGCCAGCAGCCTCATACAGGGGACGTCGTATGGCTACACCTTC.

CDR3 in DNA: TGCAGTGCTAGAGAAACAGGGGATCAGCCCCAGCATTTT. Protein: CSARETGDQPQHF. The chain couples TRBV20-1 to TRBJ1-5; 7 positions match TRBD1. The CDR3 covers 13 residues. Germline V gene data show CDR1 as DFQATT and CDR2 as SNEGSKA (reference sequence). V gave up 0 bases and J gave up 5 bases; unmatched junction bases: 1.

This clonotype was recorded a few times. This chain links TRBV12-3 or TRBV12-4 with TRBJ2-1, with D tentatively TRBD1 (6 bases). The CDR3 has 16 amino acids. V lost 5 bases to trimming and J lost 1 base, with 15 bases between them. The CDR3 nucleotides are TGTGCCAGCAGTCCTCGGGACATCTTATCCTACAATGAGCAGTTCTTC. Translated: CASSPRDILSYNEQFF.

The gene calls are TRBV5-1 and TRBJ1-1; possibly TRBD1 for D (5 bases). Germline values: CDR1 SGHRS, CDR2 YFSETQ. CDR3 length: 14 residues. The germline V and J ends were trimmed by 0 bases and 8 bases, with 14 bases remaining between them. CDR3 coding DNA: TGCGCCAGCAGCTTGGCCGGGCAGGGCGCGGAAGCTTTCTTT. Translated: CASSLAGQGAEAFF.

The sample holds a few counts of this clonotype. This chain connects TRBV2 to TRBJ2-1; tentatively, D is TRBD1 (6 bases). There are 14 residues in the CDR3. Germline V gives CDR1 SNHLY, CDR2 FYNNEI. V was pared by 3 bases and J by 6 bases, with 12 bases between. CDR3 region: CASSDADRANEQFF. The CDR3 coding sequence is TGTGCCAGCAGTGACGCGGACAGAGCCAATGAGCAGTTCTTC. Combining the CDR3 with reference TRBV2 and TRBJ2-1 gives the whole variable domain EPEVTQTPSHQVTQMGQEVILRCVPISNHLYFYWYRQILGQKVEFLVSFYNNEISEKSEIFDDQFSVERPDGSNFTLKIRSTKLEDSAMYFCASSDADRANEQFFGPGTRLTVL.

The chain joins TRBV4-1 to TRBJ2-5, with a possible D match to TRBD1 (6 bases). V lost 3 bases to trimming and J lost 2 bases, with 10 bases between them. The CDR3 is made up of 14 amino acids. Germline lookup yields CDR1 MGHRA and CDR2 YSYEKL. CDR3 coding DNA: TGCGCCAGCAGCCATCCGGGACAACAAGAGACCCAGTACTTC. Its translation is CASSHPGQQETQYF.

The J gene is TRBJ2-7, the V gene TRBV21-1; TRBD2 is taken as the D call from the table, unchecked against the DNA. TRBV21-1 is tagged as a pseudogene. This CDR3 spans 16 amino acids. CDR3: CASSYRRGRAPYEQYF. CDR3 nucleotide sequence: TGTGCCAGCAGCTACCGTCGCGGGAGGGCCCCCTACGAGCAGTACTTC.

In this sample, this clonotype turned up many times. This chain links TRBV15 with TRBJ2-7; D may match TRBD1 or TRBD2 (5 bases each). Trimming left V 5 bases short and J 2 bases short, with 13 bases between. This CDR3 is 14 amino acids long. From germline, CDR1 is LNHNV and CDR2 YYDKDF (reference sequence). The CDR3 nucleotides are TGTGCCACCAGCGGGACCGACCTTACCTACGAGCAGTACTTC. Translation: CATSGTDLTYEQYF. The full variable domain, completed using reference TRBV15 and TRBJ2-7, is DAMVIQNPRYQVTQFGKPVTLSCSQTLNHNVMYWYQQKSSQAPKLLFHYYDKDFNNEADTPDNFQSRRPNTSFCFLDIRSPGLGDTAMYLCATSGTDLTYEQYFGPGTRLTVT.

The chain is built from TRBV10-1 and TRBJ2-7; the match to TRBD1 covers 7 bases. Germline values: CDR1 WNHNN, CDR2 SYGVQD (reference sequence). The CDR3 has 16 amino acids. V trimming: 3 bases; J trimming: 6 bases; junction bases outside the gene matches: 14. Here the CDR3 DNA reads TGCGCCAGCAGTGATCTGAAGGGGGCGAATCCTGTCGAGCAGTACTTC. Its translation: CASSDLKGANPVEQYF.

This chain links TRBV2 with TRBJ2-5; D not resolved. The germline V gene has CDR1 SNHLY and CDR2 FYNNEI. Trimming removed 4 bases at V and 7 bases at J, with 4 bases between. The CDR3 loop spans 10 amino acids. CDR3 nucleotide sequence: TGTGCCAGCAGTGGACCGACCCAGTACTTC. As protein: CASSGPTQYF.

The rearrangement links TRBV5-1 to TRBJ1-1; 8 bases agree with TRBD1. Germline CDR1 reads SGHRS; CDR2 reads YFSETQ. J was trimmed by 7 bases and V by 1 base; bases with no gene match: 12. This CDR3 comprises 16 residues. The CDR3 DNA follows: TGCGCCAGCAGCTTGAGATCAGGGGGCCTAGCCCATGAAGCTTTCTTT. This gives the protein CASSLRSGGLAHEAFF.

The table lists this clonotype with a few counts. The chain has TRBV6-5 and TRBJ1-3; D unclear. Trimming removed 0 bases from V and 1 base from J, with 4 bases in between. Germline-derived CDR1 and CDR2 are MNHEY and SVGAGI. The CDR3 covers 14 residues. CDR3 bases: TGTGCCAGCAGTTACTCAGGGTCTGGAAACACCATATATTTT. It is translated as CASSYSGSGNTIYF.

The chain joins TRBV12-3 or TRBV12-4 to TRBJ1-1; no clear D gene. The V and J ends lost 4 bases and 1 base respectively, with 16 bases between them. The CDR3 contains 16 residues. CDR3 nucleotides: TGTGCCAGCAGTTCGATCCCAACCGGAGGGAACACTGAAGCTTTCTTT. This sequence encodes CASSSIPTGGNTEAFF.

This clonotype showed up just a few times. V gene TRBV7-9 combines with J gene TRBJ2-3, with D maybe TRBD2 (5 bases). Germline V lookup: CDR1 SEHNR, CDR2 FQNEAQ (reference sequence). The V gene lost 10 bases and the J gene lost 0 bases, with 14 bases spanning the gap. The CDR3 length is 14 residues. CDR3 loop: CATRTVTSTDTQYF. CDR3 nucleotide sequence: TGTGCCACGAGGACTGTTACTAGCACAGATACGCAGTATTTT.

This clonotype has only a few counts. The rearrangement joins TRBV13 to TRBJ1-1; 8 bases are a match to TRBD1. Germline lookup yields CDR1 PRHDT and CDR2 FYEKMQ (reference sequence). The CDR3 is 15 amino acids. V was clipped by 5 bases and J by 1 base; unmatched bases: 6. CDR3 bases: TGTGCCAGCAGCCCCCCCGGACAGGGGAACACTGAAGCTTTCTTT. It translates to CASSPPGQGNTEAFF.

The chain combines TRBV27 with TRBJ2-1; 7 nucleotides line up with TRBD1. Per germline, CDR1 MNHEY and CDR2 SMNVEV (reference sequence). Trimming removed 5 bases from V and 4 bases from J; junction bases left unmatched: 5. This CDR3 contains 14 residues. CDR3 residues: CASSMGQKYNEQFF. The CDR3 coding sequence is TGTGCCAGCAGTATGGGACAGAAATACAATGAGCAGTTCTTC.